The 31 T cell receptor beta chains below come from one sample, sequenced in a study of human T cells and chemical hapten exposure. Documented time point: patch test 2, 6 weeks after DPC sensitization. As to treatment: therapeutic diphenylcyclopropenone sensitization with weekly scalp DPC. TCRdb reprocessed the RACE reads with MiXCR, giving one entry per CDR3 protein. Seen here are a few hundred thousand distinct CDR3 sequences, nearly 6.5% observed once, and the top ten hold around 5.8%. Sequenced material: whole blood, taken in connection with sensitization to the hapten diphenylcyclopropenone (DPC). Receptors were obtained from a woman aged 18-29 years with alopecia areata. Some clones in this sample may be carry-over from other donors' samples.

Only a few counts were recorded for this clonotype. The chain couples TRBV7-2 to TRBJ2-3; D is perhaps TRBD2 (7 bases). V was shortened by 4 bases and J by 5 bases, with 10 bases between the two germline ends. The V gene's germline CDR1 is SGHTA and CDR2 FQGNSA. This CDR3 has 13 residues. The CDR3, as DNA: TGTGCCAGCAGCTGGGGGGGGCAAGATACGCAGTATTTT. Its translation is CASSWGGQDTQYF.

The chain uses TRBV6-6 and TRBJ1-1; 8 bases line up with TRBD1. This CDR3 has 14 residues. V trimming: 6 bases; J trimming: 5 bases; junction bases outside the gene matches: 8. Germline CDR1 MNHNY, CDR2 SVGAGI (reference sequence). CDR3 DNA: TGTGCCAGCAGCAACTACTGGACAGGGACTGAAGCTTTCTTT. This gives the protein CASSNYWTGTEAFF.

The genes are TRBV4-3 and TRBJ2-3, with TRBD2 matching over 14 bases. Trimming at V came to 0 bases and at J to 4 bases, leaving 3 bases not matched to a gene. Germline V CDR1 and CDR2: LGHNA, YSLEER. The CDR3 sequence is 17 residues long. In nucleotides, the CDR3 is TGCGCCAGCAGCCAAGACGGACTAGCGGGGGGCGCAGATACGCAGTATTTT. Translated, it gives CASSQDGLAGGADTQYF.

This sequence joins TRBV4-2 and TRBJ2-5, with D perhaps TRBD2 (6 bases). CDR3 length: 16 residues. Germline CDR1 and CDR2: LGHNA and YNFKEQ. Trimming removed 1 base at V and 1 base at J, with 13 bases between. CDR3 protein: CASSQVWLAIQETQYF. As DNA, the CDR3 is TGTGCCAGCAGCCAAGTTTGGCTAGCGATCCAAGAGACCCAGTACTTC.

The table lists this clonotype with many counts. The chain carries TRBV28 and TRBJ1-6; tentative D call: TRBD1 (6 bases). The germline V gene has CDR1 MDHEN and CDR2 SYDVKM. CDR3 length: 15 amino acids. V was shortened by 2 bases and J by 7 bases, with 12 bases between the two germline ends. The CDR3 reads CASSLPDRWNSPLHF. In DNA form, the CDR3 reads TGTGCCAGCAGTTTACCGGACAGATGGAATTCACCCCTCCACTTT.

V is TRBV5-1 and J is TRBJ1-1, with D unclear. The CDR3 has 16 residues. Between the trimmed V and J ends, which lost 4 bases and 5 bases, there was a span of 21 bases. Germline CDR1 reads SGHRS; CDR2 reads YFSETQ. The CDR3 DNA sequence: TGCGCCAGCAGCCTCTGGACCGGTCCCCAAGGGACTGAAGCTTTCTTT. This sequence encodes CASSLWTGPQGTEAFF.

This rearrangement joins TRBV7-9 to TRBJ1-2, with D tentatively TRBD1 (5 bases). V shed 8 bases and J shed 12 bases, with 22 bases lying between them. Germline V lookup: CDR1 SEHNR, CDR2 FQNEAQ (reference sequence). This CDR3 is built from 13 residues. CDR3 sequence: CASRGSQGTMDTF. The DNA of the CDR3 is TGTGCCAGCCGAGGTAGTCAGGGAACGATGGACACCTTC.

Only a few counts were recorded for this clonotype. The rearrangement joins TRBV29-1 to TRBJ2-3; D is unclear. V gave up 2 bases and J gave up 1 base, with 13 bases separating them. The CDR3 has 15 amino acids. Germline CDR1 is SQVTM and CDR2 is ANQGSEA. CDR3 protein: CSVERQATRTDTQYF. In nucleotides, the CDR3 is TGCAGCGTTGAAAGGCAGGCCACTCGCACAGATACGCAGTATTTT.

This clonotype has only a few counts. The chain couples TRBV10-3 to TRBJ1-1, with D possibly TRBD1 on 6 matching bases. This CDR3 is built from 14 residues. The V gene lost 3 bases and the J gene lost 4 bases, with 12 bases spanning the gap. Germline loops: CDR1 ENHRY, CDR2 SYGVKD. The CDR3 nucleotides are TGTGCCATCAGTGATTATTCGGGGGCCACTGAAGCTTTCTTT. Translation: CAISDYSGATEAFF.

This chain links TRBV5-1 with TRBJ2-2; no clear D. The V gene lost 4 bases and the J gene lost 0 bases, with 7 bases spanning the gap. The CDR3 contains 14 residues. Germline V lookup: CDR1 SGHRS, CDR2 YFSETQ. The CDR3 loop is CASSPQANTGELFF. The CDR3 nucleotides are TGCGCCAGCAGCCCCCAGGCGAACACCGGGGAGCTGTTTTTT.

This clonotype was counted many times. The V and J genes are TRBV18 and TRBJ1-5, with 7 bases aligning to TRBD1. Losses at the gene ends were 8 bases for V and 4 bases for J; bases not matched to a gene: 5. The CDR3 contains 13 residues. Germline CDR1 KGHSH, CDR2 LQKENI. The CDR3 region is CASSPGGNQPQHF. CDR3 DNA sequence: TGTGCCAGCAGTCCAGGGGGTAATCAGCCCCAGCATTTT.

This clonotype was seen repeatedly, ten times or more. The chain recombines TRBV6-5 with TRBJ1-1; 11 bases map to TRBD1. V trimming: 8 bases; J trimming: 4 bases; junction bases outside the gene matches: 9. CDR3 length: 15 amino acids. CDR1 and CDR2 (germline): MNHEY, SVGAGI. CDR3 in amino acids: CASGGQGVYGTEAFF. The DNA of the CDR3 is TGTGCCAGCGGGGGACAGGGGGTTTATGGCACTGAAGCTTTCTTT.

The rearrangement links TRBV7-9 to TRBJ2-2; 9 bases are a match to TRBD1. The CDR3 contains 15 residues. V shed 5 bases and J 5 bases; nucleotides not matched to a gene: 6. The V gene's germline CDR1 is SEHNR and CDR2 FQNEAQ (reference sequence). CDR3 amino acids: CASSPGQGYTGELFF. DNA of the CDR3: TGTGCCAGCAGCCCGGGACAGGGATATACCGGGGAGCTGTTTTTT.

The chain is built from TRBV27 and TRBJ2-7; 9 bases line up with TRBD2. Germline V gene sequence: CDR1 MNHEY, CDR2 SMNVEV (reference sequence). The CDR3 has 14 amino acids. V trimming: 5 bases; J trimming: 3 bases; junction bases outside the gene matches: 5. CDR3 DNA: TGTGCCAGCAGTCCCAGCGGGGGGTACTACGAGCAGTACTTC. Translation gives CASSPSGGYYEQYF.

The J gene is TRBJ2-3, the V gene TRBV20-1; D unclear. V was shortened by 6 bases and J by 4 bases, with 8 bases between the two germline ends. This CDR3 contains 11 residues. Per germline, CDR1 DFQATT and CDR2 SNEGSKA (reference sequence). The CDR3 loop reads CSAAQADTQYF. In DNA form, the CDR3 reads TGCAGTGCCGCCCAGGCAGATACGCAGTATTTT.

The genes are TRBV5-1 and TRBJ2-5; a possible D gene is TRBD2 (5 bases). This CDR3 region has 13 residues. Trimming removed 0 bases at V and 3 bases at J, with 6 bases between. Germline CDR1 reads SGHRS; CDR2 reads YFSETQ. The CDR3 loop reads CASSLEEEETQYF. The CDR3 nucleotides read TGCGCCAGCAGCTTGGAGGAGGAAGAGACCCAGTACTTC.

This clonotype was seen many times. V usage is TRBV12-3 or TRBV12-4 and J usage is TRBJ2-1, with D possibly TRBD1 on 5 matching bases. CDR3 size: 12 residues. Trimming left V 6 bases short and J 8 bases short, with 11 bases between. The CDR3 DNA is TGTGCCAGCAGCCAAAGGGGCGATGAGCAGTTCTTC. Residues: CASSQRGDEQFF.

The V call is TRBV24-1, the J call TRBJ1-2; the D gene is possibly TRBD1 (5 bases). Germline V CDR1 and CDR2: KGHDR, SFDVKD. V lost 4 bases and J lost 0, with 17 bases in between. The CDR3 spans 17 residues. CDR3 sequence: CATSDSGTGPTNYGYTF. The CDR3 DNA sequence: TGTGCCACCAGTGACTCAGGAACAGGACCCACTAACTATGGCTACACCTTC.

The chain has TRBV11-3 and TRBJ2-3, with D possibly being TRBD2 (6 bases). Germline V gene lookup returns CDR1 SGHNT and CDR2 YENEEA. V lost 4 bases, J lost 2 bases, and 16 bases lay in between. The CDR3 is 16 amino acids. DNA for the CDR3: TGTGCCAGCAGCTCCAGGGAGGAGGGAGACACAGATACGCAGTATTTT. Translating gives CASSSREEGDTDTQYF.

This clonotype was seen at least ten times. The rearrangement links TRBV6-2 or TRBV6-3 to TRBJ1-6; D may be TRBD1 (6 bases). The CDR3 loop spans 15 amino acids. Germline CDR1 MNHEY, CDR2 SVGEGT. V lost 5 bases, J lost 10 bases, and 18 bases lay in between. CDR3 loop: CASSRPQGHVSPLHF. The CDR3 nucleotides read TGTGCCAGCAGTCGTCCCCAGGGGCACGTATCACCCCTCCACTTT.

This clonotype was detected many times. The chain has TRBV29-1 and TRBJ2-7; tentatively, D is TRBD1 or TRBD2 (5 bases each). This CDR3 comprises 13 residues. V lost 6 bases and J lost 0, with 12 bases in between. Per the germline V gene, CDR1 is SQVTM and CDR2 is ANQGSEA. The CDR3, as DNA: TGCAGCGTCGGGACGGAGAGCTCCTACGAGCAGTACTTC. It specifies CSVGTESSYEQYF.

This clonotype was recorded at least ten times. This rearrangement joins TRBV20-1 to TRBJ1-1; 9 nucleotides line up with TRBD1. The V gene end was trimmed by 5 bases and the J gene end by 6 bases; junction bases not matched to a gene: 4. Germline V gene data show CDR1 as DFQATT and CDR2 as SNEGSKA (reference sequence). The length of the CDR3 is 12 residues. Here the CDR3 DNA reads TGCAGTGCTGGGGACAGGGAAGCTGAAGCTTTCTTT. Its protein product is CSAGDREAEAFF.

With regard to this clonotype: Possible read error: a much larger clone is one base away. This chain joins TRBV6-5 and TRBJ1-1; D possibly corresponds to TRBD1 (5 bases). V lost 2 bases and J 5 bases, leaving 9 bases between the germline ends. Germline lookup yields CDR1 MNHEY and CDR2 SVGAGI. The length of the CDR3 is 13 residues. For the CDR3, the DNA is TGTGCCAGCAGTTACAGGGGAAAAACTGAAGCTTTCTTT. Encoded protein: CASSYRGKTEAFF.

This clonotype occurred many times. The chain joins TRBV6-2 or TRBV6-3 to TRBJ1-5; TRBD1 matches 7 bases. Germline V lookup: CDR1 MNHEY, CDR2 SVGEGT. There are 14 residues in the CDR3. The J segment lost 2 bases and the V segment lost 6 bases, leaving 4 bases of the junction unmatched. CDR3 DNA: TGTGCCAGCAGATCTACAGGGGGCAATCAGCCCCAGCATTTT. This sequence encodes CASRSTGGNQPQHF.

Here the CDR3 DNA reads TGCAGCGTTGAACCTTCGGCAGGGGGCGAGTATGAGCAGTTCTTC. Protein sequence: CSVEPSAGGEYEQFF. V usage is TRBV29-1 and J usage is TRBJ2-1; 8 positions match TRBD1. The CDR3 loop spans 15 amino acids. V was pared by 2 bases and J by 8 bases, with 11 bases of the junction left unmatched. The germline gives CDR1 SQVTM, CDR2 ANQGSEA.

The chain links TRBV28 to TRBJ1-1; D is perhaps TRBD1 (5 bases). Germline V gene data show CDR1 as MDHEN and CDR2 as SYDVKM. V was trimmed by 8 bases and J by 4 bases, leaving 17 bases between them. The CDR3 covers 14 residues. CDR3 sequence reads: CASGNPGGGTEAFF. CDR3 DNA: TGTGCCAGCGGGAATCCAGGTGGGGGCACTGAAGCTTTCTTT.

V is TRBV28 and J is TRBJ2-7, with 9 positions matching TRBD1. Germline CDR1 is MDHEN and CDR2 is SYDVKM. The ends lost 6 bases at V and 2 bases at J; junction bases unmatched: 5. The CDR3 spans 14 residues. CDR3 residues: CASRLRDRAYEQYF. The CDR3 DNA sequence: TGTGCCAGCAGGTTAAGGGACAGGGCCTACGAGCAGTACTTC. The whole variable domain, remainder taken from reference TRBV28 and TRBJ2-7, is DVKVTQSSRYLVKRTGEKVFLECVQDMDHENMFWYRQDPGLGLRLIYFSYDVKMKEKGDIPEGYSVSREKKERFSLILESASTNQTSMYLCASRLRDRAYEQYFGPGTRLTVT.

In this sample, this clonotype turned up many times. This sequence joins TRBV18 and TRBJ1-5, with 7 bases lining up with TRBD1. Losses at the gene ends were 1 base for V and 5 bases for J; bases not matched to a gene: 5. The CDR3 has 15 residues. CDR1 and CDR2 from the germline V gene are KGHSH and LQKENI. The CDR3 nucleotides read TGTGCCAGCTCACCACAGGACAGGCTGGATCAGCCCCAGCATTTT. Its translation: CASSPQDRLDQPQHF.

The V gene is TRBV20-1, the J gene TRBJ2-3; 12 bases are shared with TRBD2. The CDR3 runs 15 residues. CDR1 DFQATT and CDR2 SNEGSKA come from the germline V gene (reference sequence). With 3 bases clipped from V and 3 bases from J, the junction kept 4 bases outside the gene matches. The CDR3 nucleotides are TGCAGTGCTAGGCTAGCGGGGGGGCCAACAGATACGCAGTATTTT. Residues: CSARLAGGPTDTQYF.

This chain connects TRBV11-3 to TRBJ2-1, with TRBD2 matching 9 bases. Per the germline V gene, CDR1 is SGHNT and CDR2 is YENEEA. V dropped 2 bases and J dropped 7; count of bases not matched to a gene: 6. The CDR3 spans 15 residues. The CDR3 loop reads CASSLSGGPRNEQFF. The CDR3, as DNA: TGTGCCAGCAGCTTAAGCGGGGGGCCGAGGAATGAGCAGTTCTTC. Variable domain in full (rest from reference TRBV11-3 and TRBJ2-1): EAGVVQSPRYKIIEKKQPVAFWCNPISGHNTLYWYLQNLGQGPELLIRYENEEAVDDSQLPKDRFSAERLKGVDSTLKIQPAELGDSAVYLCASSLSGGPRNEQFFGPGTRLTVL.

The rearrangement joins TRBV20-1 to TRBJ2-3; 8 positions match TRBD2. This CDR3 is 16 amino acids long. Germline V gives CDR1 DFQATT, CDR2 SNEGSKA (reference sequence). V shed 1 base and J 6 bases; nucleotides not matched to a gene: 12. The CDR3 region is CSARARHGGAGDTQYF. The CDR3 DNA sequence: TGCAGTGCTAGAGCTAGGCACGGGGGGGCCGGTGATACGCAGTATTTT.